The 7 T cell receptor beta chains below all came from one sample that was sequenced in a study of T-cell memory formation after mild COVID-19 (dated by TCRdb to about 2021). Libraries were constructed by 5' RACE. TCRdb shows the sequencer as Illumina NovaSeq 6000. The public reads were run again by TCRdb, first through fastp at Q25 and then through MiXCR, and only productive beta chains were kept. CDR3 protein duplicates are merged, each entry listing the most common genes and DNA. The sample data list fewer than 250,000 distinct CDR3 sequences, and about 10% of these were observed just once. The biggest ten clones account for approximately 3% of the sample. The source material was PBMCs or a T cell subset sorted from them (not recorded which). The receptors were gathered from a man between 18 and 35 years old who had mild COVID-19 (a few samples of this study predate the infection). The sample titles of this study are shuffled in the database, so cell type and time point are left out; the donor was told from shared clones.

In its sample, this clonotype was seen a few times. CDR3 protein: CASSVEGGRTAFF. CDR3 nucleotides: TGTGCCAGCAGCGTAGAAGGGGGGAGGACAGCTTTCTTT. The rearrangement joins TRBV9 to TRBJ1-1, with a tentative D call TRBD1 (6 bases). The CDR3 is 13 amino acids. Germline V gene data show CDR1 as SGDLS and CDR2 as YYNGEE. Trimming shortened V by 0 bases and J by 10 bases, and 13 bases separated the two germline ends.

This clonotype was counted at least ten times. V usage is TRBV7-9 and J usage is TRBJ2-7, with no clear D. CDR3 length equals 14 residues. V was trimmed by 4 bases and J by 0 bases, leaving 10 bases between them. Germline V CDR1 and CDR2: SEHNR, FQNEAQ (reference sequence). CDR3 loop: CASSSTTGSYEQYF. The DNA of the CDR3 is TGTGCCAGCAGCTCGACGACGGGCTCCTACGAGCAGTACTTC. The full variable domain, completed using reference TRBV7-9 and TRBJ2-7, is DTGVSQNPRHKITKRGQNVTFRCDPISEHNRLYWYRQTLGQGPEFLTYFQNEAQLEKSRLLSDRFSAERPKGSFSTLEIQRTEQGDSAMYLCASSSTTGSYEQYFGPGTRLTVT.

This chain uses TRBV12-3 or TRBV12-4 with TRBJ2-7, with D possibly matching TRBD1 (5 bases). Trimming removed 7 bases at V and 1 base at J, with 11 bases between. CDR3 length equals 13 residues. The CDR3 DNA reads TGTGCCAGCACGACAGCCAATTCCTACGAGCAGTACTTC. Its translation is CASTTANSYEQYF.

This sequence joins TRBV7-3 and TRBJ2-3; D may be TRBD1 or TRBD2 (6 bases each). Germline assignment: CDR1 SGHTA and CDR2 FQGTGA. This CDR3 region has 13 residues. Trimming took 4 bases from V and 8 from J, leaving 13 bases between them. CDR3 loop: CASSSRGVGTQYF. DNA for the CDR3: TGTGCCAGCAGCTCAAGGGGGGTTGGTACGCAGTATTTT. The full variable domain, its missing parts supplied by reference TRBV7-3 and TRBJ2-3, is GAGVSQTPSNKVTEKGKYVELRCDPISGHTALYWYRQSLGQGPEFLIYFQGTGAADDSGLPNDRFFAVRPEGSVSTLKIQRTERGDSAVYLCASSSRGVGTQYFGPGTRLTVL.

This clonotype occurred a few times. The CDR3 protein is CSATWGTYSGNTIYF. The CDR3 region has the DNA TGCAGTGCTACTTGGGGTACCTACTCTGGAAACACCATATATTTT. The rearrangement links TRBV20-1 to TRBJ1-3; D ambiguous. CDR3 length: 15 amino acids. The germline V gene encodes CDR1 DFQATT and CDR2 SNEGSKA (reference sequence). With 4 bases removed from V and 0 bases from J, the gap between germline ends came to 13 bases.

This chain connects TRBV6-1 to TRBJ1-1; 8 bases map to TRBD1. The length of the CDR3 is 14 residues. The V segment lost 7 bases and the J segment 4 bases; nucleotides outside the gene matches: 8. Germline lookup yields CDR1 MNHNS and CDR2 SASEGT. CDR3 sequence reads: CASTLGTGGTEAFF. Written as DNA, the CDR3 is TGTGCCAGCACCCTAGGAACAGGGGGCACTGAAGCTTTCTTT.

The genes are TRBV18 and TRBJ1-6; TRBD1 matches at 7 bases. This CDR3 is built from 15 residues. V was clipped by 3 bases and J by 5 bases; unmatched bases: 4. In germline, CDR1 is KGHSH, CDR2 LQKENI. CDR3 nucleotide sequence: TGTGCCAGCTCACCTTGGGGACAGAATAATTCACCCCTCCACTTT. It specifies CASSPWGQNNSPLHF.